This T cell receptor (beta chain) was observed in a study of glioma-infiltrating T cells after dendritic cell vaccination. Time point in this sample: after dendritic cell vaccination, including at tumor progression/relapse. Only patients with spare fresh-frozen tumor and over two years of follow-up were included. No glioblastoma patient carried an isocitrate dehydrogenase mutation. The PCR used 60 V beta and 13 J beta primers. This table comes from immunoSEQ multiplex PCR, and its TCRdb copy is limited to in-frame clones, with some not included. The sample consists of around 100,000 clones, 80% to 85% of them appearing once. V shed 2 bases and J shed 6 bases, with 13 bases lying between them. Germline V gene lookup returns CDR1 GTSNPN and CDR2 SVGIG (reference sequence). CDR3 length equals 14 residues.

The receptor was isolated from a human donor with glioblastoma. The chain links TRBV30 to TRBJ2-2, with TRBD1 as a possible D gene (6 bases). The sample in question was blood, obtained after dendritic cell vaccination. DNA of the CDR3: TGTGCCTGGAGTATCACCTCAGGGGCCGGGGAGCTGTTTTTT. It specifies CAWSITSGAGELFF.